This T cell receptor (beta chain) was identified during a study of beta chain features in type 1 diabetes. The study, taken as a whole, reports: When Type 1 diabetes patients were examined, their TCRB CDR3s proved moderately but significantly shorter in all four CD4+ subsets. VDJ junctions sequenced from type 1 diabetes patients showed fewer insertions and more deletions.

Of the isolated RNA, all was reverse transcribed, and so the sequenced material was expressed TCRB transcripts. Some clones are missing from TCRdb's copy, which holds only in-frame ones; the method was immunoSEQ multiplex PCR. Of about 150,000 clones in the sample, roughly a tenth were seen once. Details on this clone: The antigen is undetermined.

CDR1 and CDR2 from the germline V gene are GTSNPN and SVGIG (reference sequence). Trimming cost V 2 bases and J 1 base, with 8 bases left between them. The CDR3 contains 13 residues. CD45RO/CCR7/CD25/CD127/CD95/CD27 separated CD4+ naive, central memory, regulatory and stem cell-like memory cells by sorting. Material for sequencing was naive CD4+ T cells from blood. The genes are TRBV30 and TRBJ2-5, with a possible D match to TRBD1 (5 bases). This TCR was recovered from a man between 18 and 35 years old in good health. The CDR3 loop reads CAWSRQTQETQYF. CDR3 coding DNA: TGTGCCTGGAGTCGACAGACCCAAGAGACCCAGTACTTC.